These 30 T cell receptor beta chains were all obtained from the same sample, sequenced in a study of cytomegalovirus exposure and HLA in healthy donors. The study ran its PCR with 60 Vbeta and 13 Jbeta primers. Profiling relied on immunoSEQ multiplex PCR, and the TCRdb table lists in-frame clones only, not all of them. The sample holds approximately 130,000 clones; about two thirds are singletons and the top ten take roughly 4%. The sequenced material came from PBMCs. The receptors here all came from a man aged 50-59 years in good health and CMV-seropositive.

The CDR3 is CASTEGQRLGYGYTF. The CDR3 DNA sequence: TGCGCCAGCACGGAGGGGCAACGCCTGGGCTATGGCTACACCTTC. The rearrangement links TRBV5-1 to TRBJ1-2; tentatively, D is TRBD1 (5 bases). V lost 6 bases and J lost 4, with 19 bases in between. Looked up from germline, CDR1 is SGHRS and CDR2 is YFSETQ. CDR3 size: 15 residues.

This rearrangement joins TRBV29-1 to TRBJ2-7; 11 nucleotides match TRBD2. V lost 1 base and J lost 3; bases outside the gene matches: 2. Germline V gene lookup returns CDR1 SQVTM and CDR2 ANQGSEA. The CDR3 runs to 14 residues. CDR3 in amino acids: CSVEVLAGGYEQYF. Written as DNA, the CDR3 is TGCAGCGTTGAAGTTCTAGCGGGAGGCTACGAGCAGTACTTC.

This clone was counted a few times. This chain joins TRBV5-5 and TRBJ2-1, with D uncertain. The CDR3 is 13 residues long. Trimming took off 2 bases at V and 1 base at J, with 4 bases between the two ends. In germline, CDR1 is SGHKS, CDR2 YYEKEE (reference sequence). CDR3 protein: CASSFRSYNEQFF. In nucleotides, the CDR3 is TGTGCCAGCAGCTTCCGGTCCTACAATGAGCAGTTCTTC.

The chain combines TRBV7-2 with TRBJ1-3; D uncertain. CDR3 size: 17 residues. Germline V gene data show CDR1 as SGHTA and CDR2 as FQGNSA. The V end lost 2 bases, the J end lost 4 bases, and 18 bases lay between the germline ends. As DNA, the CDR3 is TGTGCCAGCAGCTTAAATCCCCCGAGTGCGGGAGGAAACACCATATATTTT. Its translation: CASSLNPPSAGGNTIYF. Filled out from reference TRBV7-2 and TRBJ1-3, the complete variable domain reads GAGVSQSPSNKVTEKGKDVELRCDPISGHTALYWYRQSLGQGLEFLIYFQGNSAPDKSGLPSDRFSAERTGGSVSTLTIQRTQQEDSAVYLCASSLNPPSAGGNTIYFGEGSWLTVV.

The gene calls are TRBV15 and TRBJ2-1, with D possibly being TRBD2 (6 bases). Germline V gene data show CDR1 as LNHNV and CDR2 as YYDKDF (reference sequence). The V end lost 0 bases, the J end lost 5 bases, and 17 bases lay between the germline ends. The CDR3 is 17 residues long. The CDR3 region is CATSRDTGLSGHNEQFF. Here the CDR3 DNA reads TGTGCCACCAGCAGAGACACGGGACTCAGCGGACACAATGAGCAGTTCTTC.

V gene TRBV18 combines with J gene TRBJ1-1; TRBD1 is a possible D gene (6 bases). Trimming took off 1 base at V and 3 bases at J, with 18 bases between the two ends. The CDR3 is 17 residues long. Germline CDR1 and CDR2: KGHSH and LQKENI. The CDR3 DNA sequence: TGTGCCAGCTCACCACGAGGGCAGGGGCTACGGGACACTGAAGCTTTCTTT. Encoded protein: CASSPRGQGLRDTEAFF.

The rearrangement joins TRBV5-3 to TRBJ2-7; TRBD1 matches 10 bases. TRBV5-3 is flagged as an ORF with uncertain function. The CDR3 consists of 16 residues. V lost 3 bases to trimming and J lost 4 bases; unmatched junction nucleotides: 10. This chain's CDR3 is CARSSIGQGGLYEQYF. CDR3 nucleotide sequence: TGTGCCAGAAGCTCCATCGGACAGGGGGGGTTGTACGAGCAGTACTTC.

The sample holds a few counts of this clone. The chain uses TRBV5-5 and TRBJ1-2, with 9 bases aligning to TRBD1. Germline V gene sequence: CDR1 SGHKS, CDR2 YYEKEE (reference sequence). The junction had 8 bases not matched to a gene; V was cut back by 4 bases and J by 4 bases. The CDR3 extends over 15 amino acids. The CDR3: CASSPGTGLSYGYTF. The CDR3 DNA reads as TGTGCCAGCAGCCCAGGGACAGGGCTGTCCTATGGCTACACCTTC.

CDR3 protein: CATSISSVGEQFF. The CDR3, as DNA: TGTGCCACCAGCATCTCTAGCGTGGGTGAGCAGTTCTTC. V and J are TRBV15 and TRBJ2-1; perhaps TRBD2 as D (6 bases). Germline V CDR1 and CDR2: LNHNV, YYDKDF (reference sequence). The CDR3 extends over 13 amino acids. The V and J ends lost 4 bases and 9 bases respectively, with 13 bases between them.

The chain recombines TRBV5-4 with TRBJ1-1; 7 bases fit TRBD1. V shed 2 bases and J 0 bases; nucleotides not matched to a gene: 1. This CDR3 comprises 14 residues. The germline CDR1 and CDR2 sequences are SGHNT and YYREEE (reference sequence). CDR3 in DNA: TGTGCCAGCAGCTTCGACAGGGTGAACACTGAAGCTTTCTTT. Translated, it gives CASSFDRVNTEAFF.

The chain carries TRBV6-5 and TRBJ1-5; 8 bases fit TRBD1. Germline CDR1 reads MNHEY; CDR2 reads SVGAGI. Trimming took 6 bases from V and 1 from J; bases not matched to a gene: 5. This CDR3 contains 15 residues. The chain's CDR3 is CASRGRTGSNQPQHF. In DNA, the CDR3 is TGTGCCAGCAGGGGACGGACAGGGAGCAATCAGCCCCAGCATTTT.

The rearrangement uses TRBV6-1 and TRBJ1-1; D gene unclear. CDR3 length equals 14 residues. Trimming pared 6 bases from V and 0 bases from J, leaving 11 bases between. Looked up from germline, CDR1 is MNHNS and CDR2 is SASEGT. The CDR3 bases are TGTGCCAGCAGGCGGGAAGAGTTGAACACTGAAGCTTTCTTT. It encodes CASRREELNTEAFF.

The chain uses TRBV19 and TRBJ1-2, with D perhaps matching TRBD1 (5 bases). Trimming stripped 7 bases from V and 1 base from J, with 16 bases between. CDR1 and CDR2 (germline): LNHDA, SQIVND (reference sequence). The CDR3 runs 15 residues. The CDR3 sequence: CASTVPRTSNYGYTF. DNA for the CDR3: TGTGCCAGTACCGTCCCCCGGACAAGTAACTATGGCTACACCTTC.

This chain links TRBV18 with TRBJ1-2, with D hard to call. Trimming took 4 bases from V and 6 from J, leaving 12 bases between them. Germline V CDR1 and CDR2: KGHSH, LQKENI. CDR3 length: 13 amino acids. The CDR3 here is CASSREGKDGYTF. The CDR3 DNA reads as TGTGCCAGCTCACGGGAGGGAAAAGATGGCTACACCTTC.

The CDR3 is CASSPHSGPYNEQFF. CDR3 in DNA: TGTGCCAGCAGCCCTCATAGCGGACCTTACAATGAGCAGTTCTTC. The V and J genes are TRBV7-3 and TRBJ2-1; TRBD2 might be the D (6 bases). Trimming left V 5 bases short and J 4 bases short, with 15 bases between. The CDR3 covers 15 residues. Per the germline V gene, CDR1 is SGHTA and CDR2 is FQGTGA.

This chain joins TRBV6-5 and TRBJ2-5; the match to TRBD2 covers 10 bases. CDR1 MNHEY and CDR2 SVGAGI come from the germline V gene. There are 15 residues in the CDR3. With 6 bases clipped from V and 4 bases from J, the junction kept 8 bases outside the gene matches. CDR3 amino acids: CASRIDSSGGETQYF. CDR3 coding DNA: TGTGCCAGCAGAATAGACTCTAGCGGGGGAGAGACCCAGTACTTC.

This chain's CDR3 is CASSRTRDSRNEQFF. Here the CDR3 DNA reads TGTGCCAGCAGTAGGACCCGGGACTCCCGCAATGAGCAGTTCTTC. This chain connects TRBV6-5 to TRBJ2-1, with D possibly matching TRBD2 (6 bases). The V gene lost 5 bases and the J gene lost 6 bases, with 17 bases spanning the gap. CDR1 and CDR2 (germline): MNHEY, SVGAGI. The CDR3 sequence is 15 residues long.

This clone was recorded only once. This chain links TRBV18 with TRBJ1-2; 8 bases agree with TRBD1. V lost 2 bases, J lost 4 bases, and 6 bases stayed unmatched. In germline, CDR1 is KGHSH, CDR2 LQKENI. The CDR3 spans 15 residues. The CDR3 loop is CASSPSSGGIYGYTF. In DNA, the CDR3 is TGTGCCAGCTCACCAAGTTCAGGGGGCATCTATGGCTACACCTTC.

The chain carries TRBV28 and TRBJ2-7; 8 bases map to TRBD1. V lost 8 bases, J lost 6 bases, and 6 bases stayed unmatched. There are 12 residues in the CDR3. Germline V CDR1 and CDR2: MDHEN, SYDVKM. The CDR3 spells CASYLQGGEQYF. The DNA of the CDR3 is TGTGCCAGCTACCTACAGGGGGGCGAGCAGTACTTC.

This clone was seen only once. The chain recombines TRBV19 with TRBJ2-7; 9 nucleotides match TRBD1. In germline, CDR1 is LNHDA, CDR2 SQIVND (reference sequence). The CDR3 is made up of 15 amino acids. The V and J ends lost 5 bases and 1 base, in that order; junction bases with no gene match: 6. The CDR3 spells CASSAGTGSSYEQYF. DNA of the CDR3: TGTGCCAGTAGTGCCGGGACAGGGTCGTCCTACGAGCAGTACTTC.

This sequence joins TRBV29-1 and TRBJ1-2, with TRBD1 matching over 9 bases. V trimming: 6 bases; J trimming: 4 bases; junction bases outside the gene matches: 6. CDR3 length: 13 amino acids. CDR1 is SQVTM and CDR2 is ANQGSEA in the germline V gene. The CDR3 protein is CSVSGTGSYGYTF. CDR3 coding DNA: TGCAGCGTCTCCGGGACAGGGAGCTATGGCTACACCTTC.

This chain joins TRBV7-8 and TRBJ2-7; the D gene is possibly TRBD1 (6 bases). The CDR3 consists of 14 residues. CDR1 is SGHVS, CDR2 FQNEAQ, per germline. V shed 5 bases and J shed 10 bases, with 21 bases lying between them. This CDR3 reads CASSPRRGQGSQYF. CDR3 DNA sequence: TGTGCCAGCAGCCCACGAAGAGGCCAGGGGTCTCAGTACTTC.

The chain recombines TRBV15 with TRBJ1-2; the D is unclear. Germline assignment: CDR1 LNHNV and CDR2 YYDKDF (reference sequence). With 3 bases removed from V and 1 base from J, the gap between germline ends came to 21 bases. The CDR3 contains 18 residues. The CDR3 region is CATSSSRRTETFNYGYTF. The CDR3 DNA reads TGTGCCACCAGCAGTTCTCGCCGAACCGAGACTTTTAACTATGGCTACACCTTC.

This clone occurred once. The V call is TRBV5-1, the J call TRBJ2-2; the D is unclear. This CDR3 region has 13 residues. V was trimmed by 4 bases and J by 5 bases, leaving 9 bases between them. CDR1 is SGHRS and CDR2 is YFSETQ in the germline V gene. As DNA, the CDR3 is TGCGCCAGCAGCCCCGTCGGGACCGGGGAGCTGTTTTTT. It encodes CASSPVGTGELFF.

The chain uses TRBV7-8 and TRBJ1-1, with D unresolved. V shed 2 bases and J shed 1 base, with 11 bases lying between them. CDR3 length: 15 residues. CDR1 is SGHVS, CDR2 FQNEAQ, per germline. The CDR3 DNA reads as TGTGCCAGCAGCTTACATCCCCCAGGGAACACTGAAGCTTTCTTT. This translates into CASSLHPPGNTEAFF. The full variable domain, with the rest looked up from reference TRBV7-8 and TRBJ1-1, is GAGVSQSPRYKVAKRGQDVALRCDPISGHVSLFWYQQALGQGPEFLTYFQNEAQLDKSGLPSDRFFAERPEGSVSTLKIQRTQQEDSAVYLCASSLHPPGNTEAFFGQGTRLTVV.

This clone came up a few times. The chain uses TRBV18 and TRBJ1-6, with D possibly TRBD1 on 6 matching bases. Germline V lookup: CDR1 KGHSH, CDR2 LQKENI. V lost 3 bases and J lost 7, with 13 bases in between. This CDR3 has 15 amino acids. This chain's CDR3 is CASSPSRDKNSPLHF. CDR3 nucleotides: TGTGCCAGCTCACCCTCCCGGGACAAAAATTCACCCCTCCACTTT. The variable domain in full, completed from reference TRBV18 and TRBJ1-6, reads NAGVMQNPRHLVRRRGQEARLRCSPMKGHSHVYWYRQLPEEGLKFMVYLQKENIIDESGMPKERFSAEFPKEGPSILRIQQVVRGDSAAYFCASSPSRDKNSPLHFGNGTRLTVT.

The chain combines TRBV5-1 with TRBJ2-3; 7 bases line up with TRBD1. The J segment lost 0 bases and the V segment lost 0 bases, leaving 4 bases of the junction unmatched. The CDR3 sequence is 16 residues long. Germline V gene sequence: CDR1 SGHRS, CDR2 YFSETQ. CDR3 protein: CASSLGTGTSTDTQYF. In nucleotides, the CDR3 is TGCGCCAGCAGCTTGGGGACAGGAACTAGCACAGATACGCAGTATTTT.

CDR3: CASRTWTDGYTF. The CDR3 DNA reads as TGTGCCAGCAGGACTTGGACAGATGGCTACACCTTC. The chain links TRBV6-5 to TRBJ1-2, with D possibly being TRBD1 (6 bases). CDR1 MNHEY and CDR2 SVGAGI come from the germline V gene. There are 12 residues in the CDR3. V shed 6 bases and J shed 6 bases, with 11 bases lying between them.

The chain has TRBV5-1 and TRBJ2-1; TRBD2 matches at 10 bases. J was trimmed by 7 bases and V by 0 bases; bases with no gene match: 4. CDR1 SGHRS and CDR2 YFSETQ come from the germline V gene. The CDR3 has 15 amino acids. The CDR3 reads CASSLAPSGSNEQFF. The CDR3 DNA sequence: TGCGCCAGCAGCTTGGCGCCTAGCGGGAGTAATGAGCAGTTCTTC.

This clone was counted once. The chain recombines TRBV29-1 with TRBJ1-2; the D is unclear. The CDR3 extends over 12 amino acids. Trimming stripped 5 bases from V and 8 bases from J, with 15 bases between. Germline assignment: CDR1 SQVTM and CDR2 ANQGSEA. CDR3 loop: CSVPRAEEGYTF. CDR3 nucleotides: TGCAGCGTTCCCCGGGCGGAGGAAGGCTACACCTTC. The complete variable domain, with remaining parts taken from reference TRBV29-1 and TRBJ1-2, reads SAVISQKPSRDICQRGTSLTIQCQVDSQVTMMFWYRQQPGQSLTLIATANQGSEATYESGFVIDKFPISRPNLTFSTLTVSNMSPEDSSIYLCSVPRAEEGYTFGSGTRLTVV.